Listed here are 13 T cell receptor beta chains from one sample, sequenced in a study of T cells in Graves' hyperthyroidism and ophthalmopathy. Researchers took RNA transcripts and amplified the TCR beta CDR3 regions from them. An initial round of RT-PCR targeting the TCR CDR3 relied on the HTBI primer set. TCRdb passed the multiplex PCR reads through MiXCR, listing each CDR3 protein once. Of under 400,000 distinct CDR3 sequences in the sample, roughly 25% are singletons; the top ten hold over 70%. Sequenced input: blood. The receptors stem from a man between 45 and 60 years old with Graves' hyperthyroidism.

This clonotype was seen a handful of times. The chain joins TRBV7-3 to TRBJ2-2; 7 bases are shared with TRBD2. Germline CDR1 is SGHTA and CDR2 is FQGTGA. Losses at the gene ends were 2 bases for V and 5 bases for J; bases not matched to a gene: 5. CDR3 length: 15 amino acids. CDR3 nucleotides: TGTGCCAGCAGCTTATCCGGACTAGATACCGGGGAGCTGTTTTTT. Amino acid sequence: CASSLSGLDTGELFF.

This clonotype was observed a few times. This sequence joins TRBV28 and TRBJ1-4, with a possible D match to TRBD1 (6 bases). The CDR3 sequence is 15 residues long. The V gene lost 4 bases and the J gene lost 5 bases, with 14 bases spanning the gap. Per germline, CDR1 MDHEN and CDR2 SYDVKM. The CDR3 DNA sequence: TGTGCCAGCAGTTACCCGGGGACAAGAAATGAAAAACTGTTTTTT. Amino acids: CASSYPGTRNEKLFF.

This clonotype showed up just a few times. This rearrangement joins TRBV13 to TRBJ2-3; 10 nucleotides match TRBD2. The J segment lost 4 bases and the V segment lost 4 bases, leaving 11 bases of the junction unmatched. The CDR3 contains 17 residues. Germline CDR1 PRHDT, CDR2 FYEKMQ (reference sequence). The DNA for the CDR3 is TGTGCCAGCAGCTCCCCCGGCCTAGCGGGAGTAGCAGATACGCAGTATTTT. Translation: CASSSPGLAGVADTQYF.

This clonotype has a handful of counts. The chain has TRBV19 and TRBJ2-2; D not resolved. The V gene's germline CDR1 is LNHDA and CDR2 SQIVND (reference sequence). The CDR3 covers 13 residues. V was clipped by 1 base and J by 6 bases, with 6 bases between them. CDR3 region: CASSIVSPGELFF. The CDR3 coding sequence is TGTGCCAGTAGTATAGTTTCACCCGGGGAGCTGTTTTTT.

This clonotype was seen ten or more times. The chain couples TRBV6-1 to TRBJ2-1, with 14 bases aligning to TRBD2. Looked up from germline, CDR1 is MNHNS and CDR2 is SASEGT. V shed 6 bases, J shed 5 bases, and the junction held 3 bases outside the gene matches. The CDR3 has 15 amino acids. CDR3 in amino acids: CASRLGLAGDNEQFF. The DNA of the CDR3 is TGTGCCAGCAGGCTGGGACTAGCGGGAGACAATGAGCAGTTCTTC.

The CDR3 DNA reads as TGTGCCAGCAGTCAACCGGGAACGTCTTGGGAGCAGTACTTC. Amino acids: CASSQPGTSWEQYF. V and J are TRBV6-1 and TRBJ2-7; perhaps TRBD2 as D (5 bases). The CDR3 has 14 amino acids. Trimming pared 5 bases from V and 7 bases from J, leaving 18 bases between. The germline CDR1 and CDR2 sequences are MNHNS and SASEGT.

There are a few counts of this clonotype. The V call is TRBV3-1, the J call TRBJ2-3; 11 bases line up with TRBD2. Germline CDR1 is LGHDT and CDR2 is YNNKEL (reference sequence). V trimming: 6 bases; J trimming: 1 base; junction bases outside the gene matches: 6. The CDR3 has 16 amino acids. The chain's CDR3 is CASRALAGGRTDTQYF. The CDR3 DNA follows: TGTGCCAGCAGGGCTCTAGCGGGAGGCCGCACAGATACGCAGTATTTT.

The chain uses TRBV28 and TRBJ2-7; TRBD1 agrees at 9 bases. Germline-derived CDR1 and CDR2 are MDHEN and SYDVKM. The CDR3 contains 13 residues. V lost 3 bases to trimming and J lost 7 bases; unmatched junction nucleotides: 4. The CDR3 DNA is TGTGCCAGCAGTTTGACAGGGGGTAAAGAGCAGTACTTC. It encodes CASSLTGGKEQYF.

The chain couples TRBV2 to TRBJ2-5; D call uncertain. CDR3 size: 13 residues. Trimming took 6 bases from V and 7 from J, leaving 15 bases between them. From germline, CDR1 is SNHLY and CDR2 FYNNEI. The CDR3 here is CASSLDTERTQYF. CDR3 DNA sequence: TGTGCCAGCAGCCTTGACACGGAGAGGACCCAGTACTTC.

This clonotype was recorded a few times. The genes are TRBV7-9 and TRBJ2-3; D is unresolved. Germline loops: CDR1 SEHNR, CDR2 FQNEAQ (reference sequence). V lost 5 bases and J 3 bases, leaving 12 bases between the germline ends. This CDR3 is 14 amino acids long. The CDR3 spells CASSPFAETDTQYF. The CDR3 nucleotides are TGTGCCAGCAGCCCTTTCGCGGAAACAGATACGCAGTATTTT.

This clonotype was found a few times. A read error may explain this, as a much larger clone is one base away. The chain carries TRBV6-1 and TRBJ1-5; no firm D call. The CDR3 covers 14 residues. Germline V CDR1 and CDR2: MNHNS, SASEGT. V gave up 2 bases and J gave up 0 bases, with 5 bases separating them. CDR3 in amino acids: CASSERNSNQPQHF. The CDR3 nucleotides read TGTGCCAGCAGTGAACGGAATAGCAATCAGCCCCAGCATTTT.

There are many counts of this clonotype. This chain connects TRBV6-1 to TRBJ2-1; the D is unclear. V lost 5 bases to trimming and J lost 7 bases, with 6 bases between them. In germline, CDR1 is MNHNS, CDR2 SASEGT. CDR3 length equals 11 residues. CDR3 coding DNA: TGTGCCAGCAGTAGTACGAATGAGCAGTTCTTC. Translating gives CASSSTNEQFF.

This chain connects TRBV11-2 to TRBJ2-1; 9 positions match TRBD2. The germline V gene encodes CDR1 SGHAT and CDR2 FQNNGV. Germline trimming cut 6 bases from V and 4 bases from J; bases unmatched to any gene: 7. The CDR3 contains 15 residues. The CDR3 DNA reads as TGTGCCAGCAGTCGTCCTAGCGGGAAATACAATGAGCAGTTCTTC. Amino acid sequence: CASSRPSGKYNEQFF.